The rows below give T cell receptor beta chains drawn from one sample of a study of T cells after yellow fever vaccination. TCRdb passed the 5' RACE reads through MiXCR, listing each CDR3 protein once. The sample lists around 350,000 distinct CDR3 sequences, around 6.5% occurring once. The sequenced sample was PBMCs, obtained 5 days after the yellow fever booster vaccination. The receptors stem from a young man who received the YFV17D yellow fever vaccine. The CDR3 runs from the conserved cysteine through the conserved F or W. The D gene is left open where the match is weak. Clone size is not always given. Where it is, it says once, few, many or a class for expanded clones.

V gene: TRBV28
J gene: TRBJ2-7
D gene: NA
clone size: many
CDR3 DNA: TGTGCCAGCAAGAAGGATTTAACAGGGAACGAGCAGTACTTC
CDR3 protein: CASKKDLTGNEQYF

V gene: TRBV11-3
J gene: TRBJ1-1
D gene: NA
clone size: many
CDR3 DNA: TGTGCCAGCAGCTTGAACACTGACACTGAAGCTTTCTTT
CDR3 protein: CASSLNTDTEAFF

V gene: TRBV6-6
J gene: TRBJ2-7
D gene: NA
clone size: many
CDR3 DNA: TGTGCCAGCAGTTACGACTACTCCTACGAGCAGTACTTC
CDR3 protein: CASSYDYSYEQYF

V gene: TRBV20-1
J gene: TRBJ2-1
D gene: NA
clone size: few
CDR3 DNA: TGCAGTGCTAGAGACGCCTATGGGTCGAGCTCCTACAATGAGCAGTTCTTC
CDR3 protein: CSARDAYGSSSYNEQFF

V gene: TRBV5-5
J gene: TRBJ2-7
D gene: TRBD1
clone size: many
CDR3 DNA: TGTGCCAGCAGCTTACCGGGACAGGGCGGCGAGCAGTACTTC
CDR3 protein: CASSLPGQGGEQYF

V gene: TRBV25-1
J gene: TRBJ2-1
D gene: NA
clone size: many
CDR3 DNA: TGTGCCAGCAGTGAATATGGCCCTGAGCAGTTCTTC
CDR3 protein: CASSEYGPEQFF

V gene: TRBV20-1
J gene: TRBJ1-3
D gene: NA
clone size: few
CDR3 DNA: TGCAGTGCTGCCAGACGGGACCCCCACCGTGGTGGAAACACCATATATTTT
CDR3 protein: CSAARRDPHRGGNTIYF

V gene: TRBV7-2
J gene: TRBJ2-1
D gene: NA
clone size: NA
CDR3 DNA: TGTGCCAGCAACCAGGACTGGGCTCAGAACAATGAGCAGTTCTTC
CDR3 protein: CASNQDWAQNNEQFF

V gene: TRBV29-1
J gene: TRBJ1-2
D gene: NA
clone size: NA
CDR3 DNA: TGCAGCGTCCTGGACACGGGGGTAAACTTTGGTGGCTACACCTTC
CDR3 protein: CSVLDTGVNFGGYTF

V gene: TRBV25-1
J gene: TRBJ1-2
D gene: NA
clone size: NA
CDR3 DNA: TGTGCCAGCAGTAAAACAGAGACCTATGGCTACACCTTC
CDR3 protein: CASSKTETYGYTF

V gene: TRBV5-6
J gene: TRBJ2-4
D gene: TRBD2
clone size: many
CDR3 DNA: TGTGCCAGCAGCTTAGGACTAGCGGCCATGTACTTC
CDR3 protein: CASSLGLAAMYF

V gene: TRBV5-8
J gene: TRBJ2-5
D gene: NA
clone size: few
CDR3 DNA: TGTGCCAGCAGTATACAACAGTGGTACCAAGAGACCCAGTACTTC
CDR3 protein: CASSIQQWYQETQYF

V gene: TRBV20-1
J gene: TRBJ2-5
D gene: TRBD2
clone size: NA
CDR3 DNA: TGCAGTGCTAGAGATGGGACTAGCGTTCAAGAGACCCAGTACTTC
CDR3 protein: CSARDGTSVQETQYF

V gene: TRBV20-1
J gene: TRBJ1-2
D gene: NA
clone size: few
CDR3 DNA: TGCAGTGCGGCAAAAGGACGGACATTCTATGGCTACACCTTC
CDR3 protein: CSAAKGRTFYGYTF

V gene: TRBV27
J gene: TRBJ2-7
D gene: NA
clone size: many
CDR3 DNA: TGTGCCAGCAGTACCGGGACGTTAAACGAGCAGTACTTC
CDR3 protein: CASSTGTLNEQYF

V gene: TRBV5-4
J gene: TRBJ2-2
D gene: TRBD2
clone size: once
CDR3 DNA: TGTGCCAGCAGCCTTATAGCGGGAGTCGGGGAGCTGTTTTTT
CDR3 protein: CASSLIAGVGELFF

V gene: TRBV7-6
J gene: TRBJ1-4
D gene: NA
clone size: NA
CDR3 DNA: TGTGCCAGCAGCTTAGGACCCCGGATAATCGTCGAAAAACTGTTTTTT
CDR3 protein: CASSLGPRIIVEKLFF

V gene: TRBV20-1
J gene: TRBJ2-7
D gene: NA
clone size: NA
CDR3 DNA: TGCAGTGCTATCGAGTTCCTCATCTACGAGCAGTACTTC
CDR3 protein: CSAIEFLIYEQYF

V gene: TRBV5-4
J gene: TRBJ2-5
D gene: TRBD1
clone size: NA
CDR3 DNA: TGTGCCAGCAGCTCCGGGACAGCAAAAGAGACCCAGTACTTC
CDR3 protein: CASSSGTAKETQYF

V gene: TRBV12-3/TRBV12-4
J gene: TRBJ2-7
D gene: TRBD2
clone size: many
CDR3 DNA: TGTGCCAGCAGCCTTCTAGCGGGAGGGCCGTCGGACGAGCAGTACTTC
CDR3 protein: CASSLLAGGPSDEQYF

V gene: TRBV7-9
J gene: TRBJ2-7
D gene: TRBD1
clone size: NA
CDR3 DNA: TGTGCCAGCAGCTTTGGGACAGGGCGTCGCGAGCAGTACTTC
CDR3 protein: CASSFGTGRREQYF

V gene: TRBV10-3
J gene: TRBJ2-5
D gene: TRBD1
clone size: many
CDR3 DNA: TGTGCCATCAGTGAGTCGACAGGGGCGGGAGAGACCCAGTACTTC
CDR3 protein: CAISESTGAGETQYF

V gene: TRBV12-3/TRBV12-4
J gene: TRBJ2-1
D gene: TRBD2
clone size: once
CDR3 DNA: TGTGCCAGCAGTCTCCCCACTAGGTCCAGCCCCAAGCGGGGTGAGCAGTTCTTC
CDR3 protein: CASSLPTRSSPKRGEQFF

V gene: TRBV6-1
J gene: TRBJ1-6
D gene: NA
clone size: NA
CDR3 DNA: TGTGCCAGCAGTGAAACCCTTCTAGTTACTGGGAATTCACCCCTCCACTTT
CDR3 protein: CASSETLLVTGNSPLHF

V gene: TRBV11-2
J gene: TRBJ2-6
D gene: NA
clone size: few
CDR3 DNA: TGTGCCAGCAGCTTAGACCCAGGCGGTTCTGGGGCCAACGTCCTGACTTTC
CDR3 protein: CASSLDPGGSGANVLTF

V gene: TRBV12-3/TRBV12-4
J gene: TRBJ2-5
D gene: TRBD2
clone size: NA
CDR3 DNA: TGTGCCAGCAGTAGACTAGCGGGAGGGACAGAGACCCAGTACTTC
CDR3 protein: CASSRLAGGTETQYF

V gene: TRBV7-7
J gene: TRBJ2-1
D gene: TRBD2
clone size: many
CDR3 DNA: TGTGCCAGCAGCGATGGACTAGGCAACGATGAGCAGTTCTTC
CDR3 protein: CASSDGLGNDEQFF